This T cell receptor (beta chain) derives from a study of early T cells in non-severe SARS-CoV-2 infection. Study in general: Bulk RNA taken from unsorted whole blood was sequenced, leaving chains unpaired.

This clonotype has a count of ten or more. Its matching antigen is unknown. The CDR3 has 15 residues. V was clipped by 1 base and J by 2 bases, with 13 bases between them. In germline, CDR1 is SGHDT, CDR2 YYEEEE. Findings and caveats of the study: VDJdb matches were skewed toward anti-spike CD8 T cell responses.

Unique molecular identifiers (one per individual cDNA molecule) were attached. Each CDR3 protein gets one entry after TCRdb re-called the 5' RACE reads with MiXCR. The repertoire has 55,000 to 70,000 distinct CDR3 sequences, more than 10% of them found once; the top ten carry around 1.7%. Specimen: whole blood. The V call is TRBV5-6, the J call TRBJ2-7, with D possibly matching TRBD1 (6 bases). This TCR came from an adult who was a healthcare worker with PCR-confirmed SARS-CoV-2 infection or an uninfected control (not recorded which). CDR3 nucleotides: TGTGCCAGCAGCTTGACGGCAGGGGCGGCCTACGAGCAGTACTTC. Translation: CASSLTAGAAYEQYF.